A selection of T cell receptor beta chains follows, all from one sample in a study of spatial heterogeneity in lung cancer. TCRdb reprocessed the 5' RACE reads with MiXCR, giving one entry per CDR3 protein. The profile shows about 1,500 distinct CDR3 sequences, roughly a quarter of them singletons. Specimen: lung tumor tissue, collected at surgery. The receptors stem from a female donor with early-stage non-small cell lung cancer. Each CDR3 is given with its conserved first and last residue. Fields, in order: V gene, J gene, CDR3 length, D gene, clone size, CDR3 protein, CDR3 DNA. A D gene is named only where the DNA matches it firmly. Size is stated for part of the rows, as once, few or many counts, or as a class when the clone is expanded.

V: TRBV3-1
J: TRBJ2-3
length: 16
D: TRBD1
size: medium-sized
CDR3: CASSQQGQGASDTQYF
DNA: TGTGCCAGCAGCCAACAGGGACAGGGGGCATCAGATACGCAGTATTTT

V: TRBV7-2
J: TRBJ2-7
length: 14
D: -
size: -
CDR3: CASSLRIGSYEQYF
DNA: TGTGCCAGCAGCTTACGCATCGGGTCCTACGAGCAGTACTTC

V: TRBV30
J: TRBJ2-3
length: 15
D: TRBD1
size: medium-sized
CDR3: CAWNGAGGSTDTQYF
DNA: TGTGCCTGGAACGGGGCAGGGGGAAGCACAGATACGCAGTATTTT

V: TRBV20-1
J: TRBJ2-1
length: 14
D: -
size: -
CDR3: CSAPPAGPYNEQFF
DNA: TGCAGTGCACCCCCGGCGGGACCCTACAATGAGCAGTTCTTC

V: TRBV5-4
J: TRBJ1-1
length: 15
D: TRBD1
size: large
CDR3: CASSGSGTGGPEAFF
DNA: TGTGCCAGCAGCGGTTCCGGGACAGGGGGGCCTGAAGCTTTCTTT

V: TRBV11-1
J: TRBJ2-3
length: 14
D: TRBD1
size: medium-sized
CDR3: CASSLVGQGVTQYF
DNA: TGTGCCAGCAGCCTAGTAGGACAGGGTGTTACGCAGTATTTT

V: TRBV12-3/TRBV12-4
J: TRBJ1-1
length: 13
D: -
size: medium-sized
CDR3: CASSLRDFTEAFF
DNA: TGTGCCAGCAGTTTGAGGGATTTTACTGAAGCTTTCTTT

V: TRBV7-3
J: TRBJ2-1
length: 16
D: TRBD1
size: large
CDR3: CASSLGTAFSYNEQFF
DNA: TGTGCCAGCAGCTTGGGGACAGCCTTCTCCTACAATGAGCAGTTCTTC

V: TRBV3-1
J: TRBJ2-1
length: 15
D: TRBD1
size: few
CDR3: CASSLGTGGYNEQFF
DNA: TGTGCCAGCAGCCTTGGGACAGGGGGCTACAATGAGCAGTTCTTC

V: TRBV2
J: TRBJ2-2
length: 15
D: -
size: -
CDR3: CASRVSSPSTGELFF
DNA: TGTGCCAGCAGAGTAAGCAGTCCGTCCACCGGGGAGCTGTTTTTT

V: TRBV19
J: TRBJ1-2
length: 14
D: -
size: -
CDR3: CASSRNDLDYGYTF
DNA: TGTGCCAGTAGCCGGAACGACTTGGACTATGGCTACACCTTC

V: TRBV3-1
J: TRBJ2-4
length: 13
D: TRBD1
size: -
CDR3: CASSQPGGNIQYF
DNA: TGTGCCAGCAGCCAACCAGGGGGAAACATTCAGTACTTC

V: TRBV2
J: TRBJ2-2
length: 12
D: -
size: medium-sized
CDR3: CASSVYTGELFF
DNA: TGTGCCAGCAGTGTTTACACCGGGGAGCTGTTTTTT

V: TRBV7-9
J: TRBJ2-4
length: 15
D: -
size: -
CDR3: CASSLSYREENIQYF
DNA: TGTGCCAGCAGCCTTTCGTATCGGGAAGAGAACATTCAGTACTTC

V: TRBV2
J: TRBJ2-2
length: 16
D: TRBD2
size: medium-sized
CDR3: CASSGLAGGIPGELFF
DNA: TGTGCCAGCAGTGGACTAGCGGGAGGGATTCCCGGGGAGCTGTTTTTT

V: TRBV30
J: TRBJ1-1
length: 13
D: -
size: -
CDR3: CAWGDTLGTEAFF
DNA: TGTGCCTGGGGAGACACGTTGGGCACTGAAGCTTTCTTT

V: TRBV4-1
J: TRBJ2-5
length: 17
D: TRBD2
size: medium-sized
CDR3: CASSQSKLRGDQETQYF
DNA: TGCGCCAGCAGCCAATCTAAACTGCGGGGGGACCAAGAGACCCAGTACTTC

V: TRBV5-1
J: TRBJ2-3
length: 14
D: TRBD1
size: -
CDR3: CASSTGQGKNTQYF
DNA: TGCGCCAGCAGCACAGGACAGGGCAAGAATACGCAGTATTTT

V: TRBV6-6
J: TRBJ1-1
length: 15
D: TRBD1
size: -
CDR3: CASSPGTGVSTEAFF
DNA: TGTGCCAGCAGTCCCGGGACAGGGGTCAGCACTGAAGCTTTCTTT

V: TRBV6-5
J: TRBJ2-1
length: 15
D: TRBD2
size: hyperexpanded
CDR3: CASSWGLESNNEQFF
DNA: TGTGCCAGCAGTTGGGGACTAGAAAGCAACAATGAGCAGTTCTTC

V: TRBV10-1
J: TRBJ2-3
length: 16
D: TRBD2
size: medium-sized
CDR3: CASSEGSGGLTDTQYF
DNA: TGCGCCAGCAGTGAGGGTAGCGGGGGGCTTACAGATACGCAGTATTTT

V: TRBV23-1
J: TRBJ2-5
length: 14
D: TRBD1
size: large
CDR3: CASSQPGQQETQYF
DNA: TGCGCCAGCAGTCAACCGGGACAGCAAGAGACCCAGTACTTC

V: TRBV4-1
J: TRBJ2-2
length: 16
D: -
size: large
CDR3: CASSPPRDPATGELFF
DNA: TGCGCCAGCAGCCCCCCTCGAGACCCGGCCACCGGGGAGCTGTTTTTT

V: TRBV5-4
J: TRBJ2-1
length: 15
D: -
size: medium-sized
CDR3: CASSDAGAADDEQFF
DNA: TGTGCCAGCAGCGATGCAGGGGCCGCGGACGATGAGCAGTTCTTC

V: TRBV10-3
J: TRBJ1-1
length: 14
D: TRBD1
size: medium-sized
CDR3: CAIAGTGEDTEAFF
DNA: TGTGCCATCGCCGGGACAGGGGAGGACACTGAAGCTTTCTTT

V: TRBV6-5
J: TRBJ2-7
length: 16
D: TRBD2
size: large
CDR3: CASKVGLADSSYEQYF
DNA: TGTGCCAGCAAGGTGGGACTAGCAGATAGCTCCTACGAGCAGTACTTC

V: TRBV20-1
J: TRBJ1-5
length: 15
D: TRBD1
size: -
CDR3: CSAQNPGQSNQPQHF
DNA: TGCAGTGCTCAGAATCCGGGACAGAGCAATCAGCCCCAGCATTTT

V: TRBV5-1
J: TRBJ2-2
length: 15
D: -
size: large
CDR3: CASSWEGANTGELFF
DNA: TGCGCCAGCAGCTGGGAAGGGGCTAACACCGGGGAGCTGTTTTTT

V: TRBV18
J: TRBJ2-3
length: 14
D: -
size: -
CDR3: CASSPWASTDTQYF
DNA: TGTGCCAGCTCACCTTGGGCTTCTACAGATACGCAGTATTTT

V: TRBV7-6
J: TRBJ2-3
length: 15
D: -
size: large
CDR3: CASSLRTSSTDTQYF
DNA: TGTGCCAGCAGCCTCCGGACGTCTAGCACAGATACGCAGTATTTT

V: TRBV9
J: TRBJ2-7
length: 11
D: TRBD2
size: medium-sized
CDR3: CASTGGYEQYF
DNA: TGTGCCAGCACCGGGGGGTACGAGCAGTACTTC

V: TRBV4-3
J: TRBJ2-1
length: 14
D: TRBD1
size: -
CDR3: CASSQVQGGGEQFF
DNA: TGCGCCAGCAGCCAAGTACAGGGGGGTGGTGAGCAGTTCTTC

V: TRBV29-1
J: TRBJ2-5
length: 11
D: -
size: -
CDR3: CSVEPQETQYF
DNA: TGCAGCGTTGAACCGCAAGAGACCCAGTACTTC

V: TRBV6-6
J: TRBJ1-5
length: 14
D: -
size: medium-sized
CDR3: CASSRAVPNQPQHF
DNA: TGTGCCAGCAGTAGGGCCGTTCCCAATCAGCCCCAGCATTTT

V: TRBV28
J: TRBJ2-6
length: 14
D: -
size: -
CDR3: CASSLFSGANVLTF
DNA: TGTGCCAGCAGTTTATTCTCAGGGGCCAACGTCCTGACTTTC

V: TRBV10-3
J: TRBJ2-1
length: 18
D: TRBD2
size: -
CDR3: CAIKGGFESSGSRNEQFF
DNA: TGTGCCATCAAGGGGGGTTTTGAGAGTAGCGGGAGTCGCAATGAGCAGTTCTTC

V: TRBV18
J: TRBJ2-7
length: 15
D: TRBD2
size: -
CDR3: CASSPGLATSYEQYF
DNA: TGTGCCAGCTCACCGGGACTAGCGACCTCCTACGAGCAGTACTTC

V: TRBV7-9
J: TRBJ2-1
length: 15
D: TRBD1
size: -
CDR3: CASSLRSQQGDEQFF
DNA: TGTGCCAGCAGCTTAAGGTCCCAACAGGGGGATGAGCAGTTCTTC

V: TRBV18
J: TRBJ2-7
length: 14
D: TRBD2
size: few
CDR3: CASSPNGGDGEQYF
DNA: TGTGCCAGCTCACCAAACGGGGGGGACGGCGAGCAGTACTTC

V: TRBV20-1
J: TRBJ2-6
length: 17
D: -
size: large
CDR3: CSANPLDRYSGANVLTF
DNA: TGCAGTGCCAACCCTTTGGACCGCTACTCTGGGGCCAACGTCCTGACTTTC

V: TRBV20-1
J: TRBJ2-1
length: 15
D: TRBD1
size: many
CDR3: CSARVLGTGNNEQFF
DNA: TGCAGTGCTAGAGTATTAGGGACAGGGAACAATGAGCAGTTCTTC

V: TRBV6-1
J: TRBJ1-1
length: 14
D: -
size: -
CDR3: CASTYSLINTEAFF
DNA: TGTGCCAGCACTTATAGTCTAATAAACACTGAAGCTTTCTTT

V: TRBV2
J: TRBJ2-2
length: 12
D: TRBD1
size: medium-sized
CDR3: CASGQGGRELFF
DNA: TGTGCCAGCGGACAGGGCGGAAGGGAGCTGTTTTTT

V: TRBV6-2/TRBV6-3
J: TRBJ2-2
length: 15
D: TRBD2
size: medium-sized
CDR3: CASRAGGSNTGELFF
DNA: TGTGCCAGTCGAGCGGGGGGCTCGAACACCGGGGAGCTGTTTTTT

V: TRBV5-8
J: TRBJ1-1
length: 14
D: -
size: -
CDR3: CASSRGGLDTEAFF
DNA: TGTGCCAGCAGCCGTGGAGGGCTGGATACTGAAGCTTTCTTT

V: TRBV5-1
J: TRBJ1-1
length: 13
D: -
size: large
CDR3: CASSLEALGEAFF
DNA: TGCGCCAGCAGCTTGGAGGCACTCGGTGAAGCTTTCTTT

V: TRBV20-1
J: TRBJ2-3
length: 12
D: TRBD2
size: few
CDR3: CSASSGRNTQYF
DNA: TGCAGTGCCAGCAGCGGGAGAAATACGCAGTATTTT

V: TRBV6-1
J: TRBJ2-6
length: 16
D: TRBD2
size: large
CDR3: CAASSGRAPGANVLTF
DNA: TGTGCCGCCTCCAGCGGGAGGGCTCCTGGGGCCAACGTCCTGACTTTC

V: TRBV5-1
J: TRBJ1-5
length: 16
D: TRBD1
size: large
CDR3: CASSLGPGQGNQPQHF
DNA: TGCGCCAGCAGCTTGGGCCCCGGACAGGGAAATCAGCCCCAGCATTTT

V: TRBV7-2
J: TRBJ2-3
length: 17
D: -
size: medium-sized
CDR3: CASSLTGPQTDTDTQYF
DNA: TGTGCCAGCAGCTTAACGGGGCCACAAACAGACACAGATACGCAGTATTTT

V: TRBV5-6
J: TRBJ2-5
length: 13
D: -
size: large
CDR3: CASSLATVETQYF
DNA: TGTGCCAGCAGCTTGGCTACAGTAGAGACCCAGTACTTC

V: TRBV7-8
J: TRBJ2-7
length: 15
D: TRBD1
size: -
CDR3: CASSVDRFISYEQYF
DNA: TGTGCCAGCAGCGTGGACAGGTTTATTTCCTACGAGCAGTACTTC

V: TRBV19
J: TRBJ2-5
length: 14
D: -
size: large
CDR3: CASRKTGLQETQYF
DNA: TGTGCCAGTAGGAAGACAGGACTCCAAGAGACCCAGTACTTC

V: TRBV20-1
J: TRBJ1-1
length: 15
D: -
size: few
CDR3: CSARSPRRGNTEAFF
DNA: TGCAGTGCTAGATCCCCCCGTAGGGGAAACACTGAAGCTTTCTTT

V: TRBV29-1
J: TRBJ1-2
length: 14
D: -
size: -
CDR3: CSVDPTGTYYGYTF
DNA: TGCAGCGTTGACCCTACAGGGACCTACTATGGCTACACCTTC

V: TRBV6-5
J: TRBJ1-1
length: 16
D: -
size: -
CDR3: CASSSRDPGENTEAFF
DNA: TGTGCCAGCAGTTCCCGGGACCCAGGGGAAAACACTGAAGCTTTCTTT

V: TRBV7-9
J: TRBJ2-1
length: 16
D: -
size: large
CDR3: CASSSRLRTAYNEQFF
DNA: TGTGCCAGCAGCTCCCGACTCCGGACAGCCTACAATGAGCAGTTCTTC